The 9 T cell receptor beta chains below were found in one sample sequenced in a study of cytomegalovirus exposure and HLA in healthy donors. 13 Jbeta primers and 60 Vbeta primers were used for the PCR. The protocol was immunoSEQ multiplex PCR, while the TCRdb copy is restricted to in-frame clones and leaves out a portion. Found here are 150,000 to 200,000 clones, around 83% of them singletons; the top ten hold about 1.6%. The specimen was PBMCs. These receptors were taken from a man aged 45-65 years in good health and CMV-seronegative.

V usage is TRBV29-1 and J usage is TRBJ2-7; a weak D match, TRBD1 (6 bases). CDR3 length equals 11 residues. The V end was cut by 4 bases, the J end by 3 bases, with 7 bases between. Germline V gene lookup returns CDR1 SQVTM and CDR2 ANQGSEA. The CDR3 protein is CSVGTDYEQYF. CDR3 in DNA: TGCAGCGTTGGGACAGACTACGAGCAGTACTTC.

The gene calls are TRBV7-9 and TRBJ1-2; tentative D call: TRBD1 (5 bases). Germline-derived CDR1 and CDR2 are SEHNR and FQNEAQ (reference sequence). Trimming took off 1 base at V and 4 bases at J, with 13 bases between the two ends. CDR3 length equals 15 residues. CDR3 residues: CASSLVGREAYGYTF. For the CDR3, the DNA is TGTGCCAGCAGCTTAGTTGGCAGGGAGGCCTATGGCTACACCTTC.

The chain employs TRBV28 and TRBJ1-2; D remains unclear. The V end was cut by 6 bases, the J end by 0 bases, with 8 bases between. From germline, CDR1 is MDHEN and CDR2 SYDVKM. This CDR3 is built from 13 residues. In DNA, the CDR3 is TGTGCCAGCAGAACACTACCTAACTATGGCTACACCTTC. Translating it yields CASRTLPNYGYTF.

This clone was picked up one time. The chain joins TRBV6-6 to TRBJ1-2; 11 bases line up with TRBD1. J lost 3 bases, V lost 5 bases, and 5 bases had no gene match. The CDR3 sequence is 15 residues long. Germline CDR1 reads MNHNY; CDR2 reads SVGAGI (reference sequence). The CDR3, as DNA: TGTGCCAGCAGTGAGAAGGACAGGGGGCACTATGGCTACACCTTC. Protein product: CASSEKDRGHYGYTF.

This rearrangement joins TRBV27 to TRBJ2-7, with 8 bases that match TRBD1. The germline gives CDR1 MNHEY, CDR2 SMNVEV (reference sequence). CDR3 size: 14 residues. Losses at the gene ends were 5 bases for V and 6 bases for J; bases not matched to a gene: 9. The CDR3 here is CASSLSGTGGEQYF. The CDR3, as DNA: TGTGCCAGCAGTCTCTCCGGGACAGGTGGCGAGCAGTACTTC.

The chain couples TRBV7-2 to TRBJ1-5; D gene unclear. Germline V gene data show CDR1 as SGHTA and CDR2 as FQGNSA. This CDR3 contains 14 residues. V was cut by 1 base and J by 5 bases, with 9 bases left in between. As DNA, the CDR3 is TGTGCCAGCAGCTTAGGAGGGTTGGATCAGCCCCAGCATTTT. Translated: CASSLGGLDQPQHF.

This clone was counted only a few times. The chain employs TRBV4-1 and TRBJ1-4, with unresolved D. V was shortened by 1 base and J by 5 bases, with 8 bases between the two germline ends. The CDR3 extends over 14 amino acids. Germline CDR1 is MGHRA and CDR2 is YSYEKL. The CDR3 spells CASSQAGQNEKLFF. CDR3 sequence (DNA): TGCGCCAGCAGCCAAGCAGGTCAGAATGAAAAACTGTTTTTT.

The chain employs TRBV7-3 and TRBJ2-1; D may be TRBD2 (5 bases). Germline-derived CDR1 and CDR2 are SGHTA and FQGTGA. Trimming removed 2 bases from V and 9 bases from J, with 14 bases in between. The CDR3 has 14 residues. The CDR3 here is CASSLSSGRGEQFF. CDR3 sequence (DNA): TGTGCCAGCAGCTTATCCTCAGGACGGGGTGAGCAGTTCTTC.

The J gene is TRBJ2-5, the V gene TRBV28, with 14 positions matching TRBD2. The closer fit of TRBJ2-7 to the DNA end suggests the J call may be wrong. The CDR3 totals 17 residues. Germline CDR1 is MDHEN and CDR2 is SYDVKM. Here the CDR3 reads CASSVSGTSGSLYEQYF. CDR3 sequence (DNA): TGTGCCAGCAGTGTATCCGGGACTAGCGGGAGCTTGTACGAGCAGTACTTC.